A selection of T cell receptor beta chains follows, all from one sample in a study of radiation and T cells in renal cell carcinoma. Some clones are missing from TCRdb's copy, which holds only in-frame ones; the method was immunoSEQ multiplex PCR. The sample has some 150,000 clones; approximately 86% are singletons. Specimen: blood, collected from a patient whose treatment included radiotherapy and nephrectomy. All receptors derive from a woman aged 50 to 60 with renal cell carcinoma. Each CDR3 is given with its conserved first and last residue. The order of the fields is CDR3 DNA, CDR3 protein, J gene, D gene, V gene, clone size. D genes are given only for firm matches. Expanded clones get a size class; other rows say once, few or many, or leave the size out.

CDR3nt: TGTGCCAGCAGGTTGCAACAGGGGGTGACCCTTTACCGGTATGGCTACACCTTC
CDR3aa: CASRLQQGVTLYRYGYTF
j_gene: TRBJ1-2
d_gene: TRBD1
v_gene: TRBV5-6
abundance: -

CDR3nt: TGTGCCAGCAGCTTGTTCCATAGCTCCTACGAGCAGTACTTC
CDR3aa: CASSLFHSSYEQYF
j_gene: TRBJ2-7
d_gene: -
v_gene: TRBV5-4
abundance: -

CDR3nt: TGTGCCACCCGTCAGGGATGGAGCTCCTACAATGAGCAGTTCTTC
CDR3aa: CATRQGWSSYNEQFF
j_gene: TRBJ2-1
d_gene: -
v_gene: TRBV28
abundance: -

CDR3nt: TGTGCCAGCAGCAGGGAAAATCAGCCCCAGCATTTT
CDR3aa: CASSRENQPQHF
j_gene: TRBJ1-5
d_gene: -
v_gene: TRBV25-1
abundance: -

CDR3nt: TGTGCCAGTAGTCCTGGGGGAGGTCAGCCCCAGCATTTT
CDR3aa: CASSPGGGQPQHF
j_gene: TRBJ1-5
d_gene: -
v_gene: TRBV19
abundance: -

CDR3nt: TGTGCCAGCAGTTACGAACGAATCACAGATACGCAGTATTTT
CDR3aa: CASSYERITDTQYF
j_gene: TRBJ2-3
d_gene: -
v_gene: TRBV5-6
abundance: -

CDR3nt: TGTGCCAGCACCAATTTAGAGTTTAGCGGTGGCTACACCTTC
CDR3aa: CASTNLEFSGGYTF
j_gene: TRBJ1-2
d_gene: -
v_gene: TRBV9
abundance: once

CDR3nt: TGTGCCAGCAGTCAGGGACGGGGATGGACACCCCTCCACTTT
CDR3aa: CASSQGRGWTPLHF
j_gene: TRBJ1-6
d_gene: -
v_gene: TRBV6-5
abundance: -

CDR3nt: TGTGCCAGCAGCTTAGCGACAGGGACCACTGAAGCTTTCTTT
CDR3aa: CASSLATGTTEAFF
j_gene: TRBJ1-1
d_gene: TRBD1
v_gene: TRBV7-8
abundance: -

CDR3nt: TGTGCCAGCAGTTCCATGGGGCGGAGGGGCAATGAGCAGTTCTTC
CDR3aa: CASSSMGRRGNEQFF
j_gene: TRBJ2-1
d_gene: -
v_gene: TRBV25-1
abundance: -

CDR3nt: TGTGCCAGTAGTTCGGCTGGAAACACCATATATTTT
CDR3aa: CASSSAGNTIYF
j_gene: TRBJ1-3
d_gene: -
v_gene: TRBV19
abundance: once

CDR3nt: TGTGCCAGCAGCGTCAGACCTAGCGGATATTACGAGCAGTACTTC
CDR3aa: CASSVRPSGYYEQYF
j_gene: TRBJ2-7
d_gene: TRBD2
v_gene: TRBV9
abundance: -

CDR3nt: TGTGCCTGGAGATGGAGTGGGGCCAACGTCCTGACTTTC
CDR3aa: CAWRWSGANVLTF
j_gene: TRBJ2-6
d_gene: -
v_gene: TRBV30
abundance: -

CDR3nt: TGCGCCAGCAGCTTGGCCCCCGGGACGCAAAATCAGCCCCAGCATTTT
CDR3aa: CASSLAPGTQNQPQHF
j_gene: TRBJ1-5
d_gene: -
v_gene: TRBV5-1
abundance: -

CDR3nt: TGTGCCAGCAGTACCCTCCGATACAGGGAAGAGACCCAGTACTTC
CDR3aa: CASSTLRYREETQYF
j_gene: TRBJ2-5
d_gene: -
v_gene: TRBV27
abundance: -

CDR3nt: TGTGCCAGCATGCTCGACAGTCAGCCCCAGCATTTT
CDR3aa: CASMLDSQPQHF
j_gene: TRBJ1-5
d_gene: -
v_gene: TRBV7-9
abundance: -

CDR3nt: TGTGCCAGCAGCGTCCGACTAGTCACAGATACGCAGTATTTT
CDR3aa: CASSVRLVTDTQYF
j_gene: TRBJ2-3
d_gene: -
v_gene: TRBV9
abundance: -

CDR3nt: TGTGCCAGCAGCCAAGATTTGGGGACCCAGTACTTC
CDR3aa: CASSQDLGTQYF
j_gene: TRBJ2-5
d_gene: -
v_gene: TRBV14
abundance: once

CDR3nt: TGTGCCAGCAGTCCGGGGGAAACAGATACGCAGTATTTT
CDR3aa: CASSPGETDTQYF
j_gene: TRBJ2-3
d_gene: -
v_gene: TRBV7-8
abundance: -

CDR3nt: TGTGCCAGCACCCCGGGACAGGGTTTTGAGCAGTTCTTC
CDR3aa: CASTPGQGFEQFF
j_gene: TRBJ2-1
d_gene: TRBD1
v_gene: TRBV6-1
abundance: -

CDR3nt: TGTGCCAGCAGTTACGGGCGGGGCCATAACACCGGGGAGCTGTTTTTT
CDR3aa: CASSYGRGHNTGELFF
j_gene: TRBJ2-2
d_gene: -
v_gene: TRBV6-5
abundance: -

CDR3nt: TGCGCCAGCGGGCTAGCTGGGTCTCCAGATACGCAGTATTTT
CDR3aa: CASGLAGSPDTQYF
j_gene: TRBJ2-3
d_gene: -
v_gene: TRBV5-1
abundance: -

CDR3nt: TGTGCCAGCAGAGTCTCCGGGACGAATAAAGCTTTCTTT
CDR3aa: CASRVSGTNKAFF
j_gene: TRBJ1-1
d_gene: -
v_gene: TRBV6-4
abundance: -

CDR3nt: TGTGCCAGCAGCTTGGGGACATGGGACACTGAAGCTTTCTTT
CDR3aa: CASSLGTWDTEAFF
j_gene: TRBJ1-1
d_gene: -
v_gene: TRBV7-2
abundance: -

CDR3nt: TGTGCCAGCACGGGGCTCCCGAACACTGAAGCTTTCTTT
CDR3aa: CASTGLPNTEAFF
j_gene: TRBJ1-1
d_gene: -
v_gene: TRBV2
abundance: few

CDR3nt: TGTGCCAGCAGGGAGACAGGGGGCAGAGGCACTGAAGCTTTCTTT
CDR3aa: CASRETGGRGTEAFF
j_gene: TRBJ1-1
d_gene: TRBD1
v_gene: TRBV28
abundance: few